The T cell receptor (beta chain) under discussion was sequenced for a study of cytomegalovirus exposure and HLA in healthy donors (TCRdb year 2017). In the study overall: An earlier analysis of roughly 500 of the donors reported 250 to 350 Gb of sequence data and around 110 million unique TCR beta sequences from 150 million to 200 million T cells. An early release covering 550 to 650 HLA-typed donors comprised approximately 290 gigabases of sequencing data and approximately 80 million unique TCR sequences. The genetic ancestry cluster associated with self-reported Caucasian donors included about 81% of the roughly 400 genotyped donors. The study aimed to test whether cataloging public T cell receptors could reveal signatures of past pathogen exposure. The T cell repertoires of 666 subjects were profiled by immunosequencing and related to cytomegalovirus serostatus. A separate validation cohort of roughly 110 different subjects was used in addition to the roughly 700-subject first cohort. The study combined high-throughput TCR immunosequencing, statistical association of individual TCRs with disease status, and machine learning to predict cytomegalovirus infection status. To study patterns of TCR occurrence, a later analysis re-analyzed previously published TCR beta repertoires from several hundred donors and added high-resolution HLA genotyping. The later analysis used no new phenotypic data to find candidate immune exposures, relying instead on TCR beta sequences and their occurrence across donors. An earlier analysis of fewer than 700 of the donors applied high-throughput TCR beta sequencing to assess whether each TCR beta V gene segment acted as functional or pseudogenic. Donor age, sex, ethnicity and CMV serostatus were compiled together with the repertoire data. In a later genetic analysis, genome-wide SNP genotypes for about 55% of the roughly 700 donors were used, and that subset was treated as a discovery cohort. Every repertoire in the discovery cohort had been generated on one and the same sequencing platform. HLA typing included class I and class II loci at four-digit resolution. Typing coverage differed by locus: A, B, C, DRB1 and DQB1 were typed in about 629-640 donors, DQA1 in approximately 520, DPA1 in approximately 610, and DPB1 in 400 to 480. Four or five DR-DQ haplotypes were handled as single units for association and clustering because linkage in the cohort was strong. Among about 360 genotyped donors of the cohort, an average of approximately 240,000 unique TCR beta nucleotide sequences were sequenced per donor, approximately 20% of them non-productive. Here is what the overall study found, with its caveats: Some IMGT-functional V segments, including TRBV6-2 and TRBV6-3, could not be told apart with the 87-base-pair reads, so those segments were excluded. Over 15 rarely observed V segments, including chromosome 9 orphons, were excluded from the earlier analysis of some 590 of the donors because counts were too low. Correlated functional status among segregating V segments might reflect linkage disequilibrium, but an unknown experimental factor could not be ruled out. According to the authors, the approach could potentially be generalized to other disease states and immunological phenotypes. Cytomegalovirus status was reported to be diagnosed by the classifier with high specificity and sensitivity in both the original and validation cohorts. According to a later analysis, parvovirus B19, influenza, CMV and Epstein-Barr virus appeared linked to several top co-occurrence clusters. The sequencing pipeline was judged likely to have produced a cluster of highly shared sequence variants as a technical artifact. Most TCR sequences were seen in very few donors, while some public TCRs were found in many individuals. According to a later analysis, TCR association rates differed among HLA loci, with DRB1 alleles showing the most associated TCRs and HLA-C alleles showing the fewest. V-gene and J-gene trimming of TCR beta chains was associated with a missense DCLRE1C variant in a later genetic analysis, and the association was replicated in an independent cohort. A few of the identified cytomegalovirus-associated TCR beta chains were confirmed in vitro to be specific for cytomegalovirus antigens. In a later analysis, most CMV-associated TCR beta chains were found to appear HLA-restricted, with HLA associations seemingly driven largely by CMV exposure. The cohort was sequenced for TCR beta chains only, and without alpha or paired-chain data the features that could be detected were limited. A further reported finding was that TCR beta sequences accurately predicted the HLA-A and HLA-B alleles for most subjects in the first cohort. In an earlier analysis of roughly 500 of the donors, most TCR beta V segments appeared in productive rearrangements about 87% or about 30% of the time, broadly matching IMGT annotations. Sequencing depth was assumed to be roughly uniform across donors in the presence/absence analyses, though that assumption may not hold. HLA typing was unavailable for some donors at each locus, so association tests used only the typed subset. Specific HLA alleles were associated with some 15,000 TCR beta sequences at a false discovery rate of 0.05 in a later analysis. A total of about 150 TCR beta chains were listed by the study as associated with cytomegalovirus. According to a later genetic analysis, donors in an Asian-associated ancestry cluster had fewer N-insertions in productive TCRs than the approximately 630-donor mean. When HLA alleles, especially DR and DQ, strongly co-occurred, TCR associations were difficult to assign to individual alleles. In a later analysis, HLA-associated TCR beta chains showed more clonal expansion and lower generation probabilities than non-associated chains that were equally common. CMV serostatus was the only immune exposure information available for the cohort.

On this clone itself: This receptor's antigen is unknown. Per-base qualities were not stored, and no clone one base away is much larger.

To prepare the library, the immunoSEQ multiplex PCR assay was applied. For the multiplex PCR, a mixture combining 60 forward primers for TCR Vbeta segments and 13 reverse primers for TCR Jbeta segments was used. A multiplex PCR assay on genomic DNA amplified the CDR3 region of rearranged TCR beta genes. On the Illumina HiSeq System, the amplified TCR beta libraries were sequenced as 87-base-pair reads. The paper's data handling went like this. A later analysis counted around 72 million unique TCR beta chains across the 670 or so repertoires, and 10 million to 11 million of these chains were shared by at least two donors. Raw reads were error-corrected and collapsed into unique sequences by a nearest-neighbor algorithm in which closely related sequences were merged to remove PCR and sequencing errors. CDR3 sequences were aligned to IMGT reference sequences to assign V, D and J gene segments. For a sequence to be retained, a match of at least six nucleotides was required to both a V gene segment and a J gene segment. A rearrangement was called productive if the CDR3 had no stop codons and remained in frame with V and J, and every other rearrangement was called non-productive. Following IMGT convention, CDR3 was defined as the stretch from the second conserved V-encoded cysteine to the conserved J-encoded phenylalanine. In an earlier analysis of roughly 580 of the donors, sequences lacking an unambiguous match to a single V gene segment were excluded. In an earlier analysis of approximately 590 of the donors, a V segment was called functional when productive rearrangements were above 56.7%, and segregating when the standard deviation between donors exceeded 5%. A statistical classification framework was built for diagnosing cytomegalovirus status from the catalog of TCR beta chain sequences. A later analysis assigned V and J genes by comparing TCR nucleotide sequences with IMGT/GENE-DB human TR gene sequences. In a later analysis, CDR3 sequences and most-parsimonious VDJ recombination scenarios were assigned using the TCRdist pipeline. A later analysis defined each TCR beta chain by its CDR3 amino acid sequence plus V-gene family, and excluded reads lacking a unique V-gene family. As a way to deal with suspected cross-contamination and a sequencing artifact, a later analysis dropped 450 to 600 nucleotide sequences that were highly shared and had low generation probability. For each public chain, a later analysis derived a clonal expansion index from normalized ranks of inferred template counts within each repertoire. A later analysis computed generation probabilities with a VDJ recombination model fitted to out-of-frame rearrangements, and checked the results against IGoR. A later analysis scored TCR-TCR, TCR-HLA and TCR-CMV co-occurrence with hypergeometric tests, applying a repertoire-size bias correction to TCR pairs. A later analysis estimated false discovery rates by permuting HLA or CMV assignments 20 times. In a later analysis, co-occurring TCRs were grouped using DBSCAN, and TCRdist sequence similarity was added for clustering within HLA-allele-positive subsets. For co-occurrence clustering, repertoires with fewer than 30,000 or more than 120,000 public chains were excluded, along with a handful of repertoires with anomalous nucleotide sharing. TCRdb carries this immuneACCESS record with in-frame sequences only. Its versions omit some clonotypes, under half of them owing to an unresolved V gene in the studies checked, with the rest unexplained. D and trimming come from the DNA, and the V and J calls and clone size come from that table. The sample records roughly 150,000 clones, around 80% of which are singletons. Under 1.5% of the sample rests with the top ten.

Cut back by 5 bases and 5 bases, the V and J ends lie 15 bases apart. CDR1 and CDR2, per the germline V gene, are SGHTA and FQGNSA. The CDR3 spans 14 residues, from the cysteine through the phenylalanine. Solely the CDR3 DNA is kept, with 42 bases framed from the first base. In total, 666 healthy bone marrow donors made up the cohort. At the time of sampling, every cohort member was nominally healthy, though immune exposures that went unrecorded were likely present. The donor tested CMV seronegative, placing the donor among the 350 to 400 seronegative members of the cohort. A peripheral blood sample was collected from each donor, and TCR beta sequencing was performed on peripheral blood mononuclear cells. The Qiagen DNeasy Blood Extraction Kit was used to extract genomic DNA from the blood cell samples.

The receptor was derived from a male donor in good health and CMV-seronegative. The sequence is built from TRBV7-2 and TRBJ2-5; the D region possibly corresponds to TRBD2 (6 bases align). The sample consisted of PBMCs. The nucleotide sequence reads TGTGCCAGCAGCCAGGACGGTGGAGGGGAGACCCAGTACTTC. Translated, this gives CASSQDGGGETQYF.